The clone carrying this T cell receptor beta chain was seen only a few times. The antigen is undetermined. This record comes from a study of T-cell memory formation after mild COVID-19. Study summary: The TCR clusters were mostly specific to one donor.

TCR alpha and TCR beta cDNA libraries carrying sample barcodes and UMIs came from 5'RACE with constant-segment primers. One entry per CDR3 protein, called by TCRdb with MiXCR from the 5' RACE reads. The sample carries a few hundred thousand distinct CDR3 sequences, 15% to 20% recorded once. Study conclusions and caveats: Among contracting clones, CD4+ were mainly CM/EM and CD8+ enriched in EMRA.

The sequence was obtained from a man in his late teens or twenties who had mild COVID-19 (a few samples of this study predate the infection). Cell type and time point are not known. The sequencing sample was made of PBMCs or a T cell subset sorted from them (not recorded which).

CDR3 in amino acids: CASSFLGGDNEKLFF. The CDR3 DNA reads as TGTGCCAGCAGCTTTTTGGGAGGGGATAATGAAAAACTGTTTTTT. V usage is TRBV5-5 and J usage is TRBJ1-4; D may be TRBD1 (5 bases). Trimming shortened V by 2 bases and J by 4 bases, and 12 bases separated the two germline ends. CDR1 and CDR2 from the germline V gene are SGHKS and YYEKEE (reference sequence). This CDR3 spans 15 amino acids.